The clone carrying this T cell receptor beta chain was observed a handful of times. What it recognizes is unknown. PCR was performed using 60 Vbeta and 13 Jbeta primers. Using immunoSEQ multiplex PCR, the repertoire was profiled, and TCRdb retains in-frame clones only, with some absent. Here the sample spans around 170,000 clones, over 70% being singletons. The data were taken from a study of cytomegalovirus exposure and HLA in healthy donors. Findings and caveats of the study: Later work found that TCR association rates differed between HLA loci; DRB1 had the most and HLA-C the fewest.

CDR1 is MNHEY and CDR2 is SVGAGI in the germline V gene. This CDR3 is 13 amino acids long. V was trimmed by 10 bases and J by 4 bases, leaving 16 bases between them. The V and J genes are TRBV6-5 and TRBJ1-2; D is perhaps TRBD1 (6 bases). This TCR derives from a man between 18 and 29 years old in good health and CMV-seronegative. The sample consisted of PBMCs. The CDR3 coding sequence is TGTGCCATCCGAACGACAGGCACCTATGGCTACACCTTC. Translation: CAIRTTGTYGYTF.